Shown below are 28 T cell receptor beta chains from a single sample sequenced in a study of response to subunit inactivated influenza vaccine. TCRdb redid the calling of the RT-PCR reads with MiXCR, one entry per CDR3 protein. This sample has 450,000 to 600,000 distinct CDR3 sequences, with less than 7.5% found just once. The material was PBMCs from blood, obtained roughly 24 months after vaccination. Receptors originate from a man between 50 and 69 years old who received an inactivated influenza vaccine.

The chain is built from TRBV20-1 and TRBJ2-1; 11 bases align to TRBD2. The CDR3 contains 17 residues. The V gene's germline CDR1 is DFQATT and CDR2 SNEGSKA (reference sequence). Trimming took 5 bases from V and 0 from J; bases not matched to a gene: 9. The CDR3 reads CSAAPMTSGTSYNEQFF. As DNA, the CDR3 is TGCAGTGCTGCGCCAATGACTAGCGGGACCTCCTACAATGAGCAGTTCTTC.

A few counts support this clonotype. The CDR3 region has the DNA TGTGCCAGCAGTCCGGCGCCAGGTGGGGAGACCCAGTACTTC. This codes for CASSPAPGGETQYF. The rearrangement links TRBV2 to TRBJ2-5; D unresolved. Germline values: CDR1 SNHLY, CDR2 FYNNEI. V lost 5 bases, J lost 5 bases, and 15 bases lay in between. This CDR3 comprises 14 residues.

This clonotype has a count of ten or more. The chain uses TRBV28 and TRBJ1-5, with 10 positions matching TRBD1. V shed 5 bases, J shed 1 base, and the junction held 2 bases outside the gene matches. The germline V gene has CDR1 MDHEN and CDR2 SYDVKM. The length of the CDR3 is 15 residues. The CDR3 reads CASSADRGSNQPQHF. For the CDR3, the DNA is TGTGCCAGCAGTGCGGACAGGGGGAGCAATCAGCCCCAGCATTTT.

The chain has TRBV5-1 and TRBJ2-6; D remains unclear. V gave up 4 bases and J gave up 2 bases, with 13 bases separating them. The CDR3 is 16 residues long. Germline loops: CDR1 SGHRS, CDR2 YFSETQ. CDR3 in amino acids: CASSVRPLTGANVLTF. For the CDR3, the DNA is TGCGCCAGCAGCGTCCGACCTCTCACTGGGGCCAACGTCCTGACTTTC. The whole variable domain, filled in from reference TRBV5-1 and TRBJ2-6, reads KAGVTQTPRYLIKTRGQQVTLSCSPISGHRSVSWYQQTPGQGLQFLFEYFSETQRNKGNFPGRFSGRQFSNSRSEMNVSTLELGDSALYLCASSVRPLTGANVLTFGAGSRLTVL.

This clonotype was picked up a small number of times. The V call is TRBV7-9, the J call TRBJ2-7, with TRBD1 identical over 7 bases. The CDR3 loop spans 13 amino acids. Germline V gene sequence: CDR1 SEHNR, CDR2 FQNEAQ (reference sequence). Trimming took 4 bases from V and 6 from J; bases not matched to a gene: 6. The CDR3 sequence is CASSSQTGIEQYF. The CDR3 bases are TGTGCCAGCAGCTCTCAGACAGGGATCGAGCAGTACTTC.

The rearrangement uses TRBV5-8 and TRBJ2-3, with a possible D match to TRBD2 (5 bases). This CDR3 comprises 15 residues. The V and J ends lost 1 base and 3 bases respectively, with 12 bases between them. Germline V gene sequence: CDR1 SGHTS, CDR2 YDEGEE. For the CDR3, the DNA is TGTGCCAGCAGCTTGTACGGGGTTGGGACAGATACGCAGTATTTT. Residues: CASSLYGVGTDTQYF.

The chain has TRBV11-2 and TRBJ2-2; D is unresolved. The CDR3 is 13 residues long. V lost 0 bases and J lost 7, with 6 bases in between. CDR1 SGHAT and CDR2 FQNNGV come from the germline V gene. The DNA of the CDR3 is TGTGCCAGCAGCTTAGAGCGGATCGGGGAGCTGTTTTTT. It is translated as CASSLERIGELFF.

This chain uses TRBV6-2 or TRBV6-3 with TRBJ2-1, with TRBD2 matching over 13 bases. Trimming took 6 bases from V and 10 from J; bases not matched to a gene: 9. The CDR3 extends over 15 amino acids. The germline V gene encodes CDR1 MNHEY and CDR2 SVGEGT. Here the CDR3 reads CASRPRTSGGHEQFF. CDR3 coding DNA: TGTGCCAGCAGGCCGAGGACTAGCGGGGGCCACGAGCAGTTCTTC.

This clonotype was seen only a few times. CDR3 bases: TGCGCCAGCAGCCAAGACGGACGCGGGAGCCCAGATACGCAGTATTTT. Amino acids: CASSQDGRGSPDTQYF. This chain links TRBV4-3 with TRBJ2-3; TRBD2 matches 7 bases. CDR3 length: 16 residues. V lost 0 bases and J lost 4; bases outside the gene matches: 7. Germline CDR1 LGHNA, CDR2 YSLEER.

Many counts were recorded for this clonotype. V is TRBV3-1 and J is TRBJ2-1; TRBD1 might be the D (6 bases). Germline CDR1 and CDR2: LGHDT and YNNKEL (reference sequence). V was clipped by 6 bases and J by 9 bases, with 15 bases between them. This CDR3 is 13 amino acids long. The CDR3 region is CASRVQGIGEQFF. Here the CDR3 DNA reads TGTGCCAGCAGGGTACAGGGAATAGGTGAGCAGTTCTTC.

This clonotype was found many times. This chain connects TRBV18 to TRBJ1-4, with 7 bases matching TRBD1. Germline lookup yields CDR1 KGHSH and CDR2 LQKENI. Unmatched junction bases numbered 10, after V lost 2 bases and J lost 4 bases. This CDR3 has 17 residues. The CDR3 is CASSPITAGQINEKLFF. CDR3 DNA: TGTGCCAGCTCACCAATCACTGCGGGACAGATTAATGAAAAACTGTTTTTT.

This clonotype was detected ten times or more. V usage is TRBV3-1 and J usage is TRBJ1-2; TRBD1 matches 7 bases. This CDR3 has 16 residues. Germline V gene sequence: CDR1 LGHDT, CDR2 YNNKEL (reference sequence). Trimming cost V 3 bases and J 8 bases; bases outside gene matches: 15. The CDR3 sequence: CASSHQRGQRGYGYTF. Written as DNA, the CDR3 is TGTGCCAGCAGCCACCAGCGGGGACAGAGGGGGTACGGCTACACCTTC.

The V call is TRBV15, the J call TRBJ1-1; no reliable D call. Germline V lookup: CDR1 LNHNV, CDR2 YYDKDF (reference sequence). V dropped 0 bases and J dropped 3 bases, with 5 bases sitting between them. The CDR3 runs 13 residues. CDR3 bases: TGTGCCACCAGCAGAGAGGGTGACACTGAAGCTTTCTTT. This codes for CATSREGDTEAFF. Full variable domain (missing parts from reference TRBV15 and TRBJ1-1): DAMVIQNPRYQVTQFGKPVTLSCSQTLNHNVMYWYQQKSSQAPKLLFHYYDKDFNNEADTPDNFQSRRPNTSFCFLDIRSPGLGDTAMYLCATSREGDTEAFFGQGTRLTVV.

This clonotype was detected only a few times. This chain joins TRBV9 and TRBJ2-2; TRBD1 aligns across 9 bases. With 6 bases clipped from V and 3 bases from J, the junction kept 9 bases outside the gene matches. This CDR3 has 16 residues. Germline CDR1 is SGDLS and CDR2 is YYNGEE. The CDR3 loop is CASTPAGQGYTGELFF. CDR3 DNA: TGTGCCAGCACCCCTGCGGGACAGGGTTACACCGGGGAGCTGTTTTTT. The full variable domain, with the rest looked up from reference TRBV9 and TRBJ2-2, is DSGVTQTPKHLITATGQRVTLRCSPRSGDLSVYWYQQSLDQGLQFLIQYYNGEERAKGNILERFSAQQFPDLHSELNLSSLELGDSALYFCASTPAGQGYTGELFFGEGSRLTVL.

This clonotype showed up just a few times. V gene TRBV3-1 combines with J gene TRBJ1-5, with no clear D. V dropped 1 base and J dropped 6 bases, with 7 bases sitting between them. This CDR3 is built from 13 residues. The V gene's germline CDR1 is LGHDT and CDR2 YNNKEL (reference sequence). The CDR3 coding sequence is TGTGCCAGCAGCCAAGTTGCGGGTCAGCCCCAGCATTTT. It specifies CASSQVAGQPQHF. The full variable domain, its missing parts supplied by reference TRBV3-1 and TRBJ1-5, is DTAVSQTPKYLVTQMGNDKSIKCEQNLGHDTMYWYKQDSKKFLKIMFSYNNKELIINETVPNRFSPKSPDKAHLNLHINSLELGDSAVYFCASSQVAGQPQHFGDGTRLSIL.

This clonotype has a handful of counts. V is TRBV15 and J is TRBJ1-1; D is unresolved. V shed 0 bases and J shed 0 bases, with 11 bases lying between them. Per germline, CDR1 LNHNV and CDR2 YYDKDF (reference sequence). There are 16 residues in the CDR3. The CDR3 DNA is TGTGCCACCAGCAGAGATCTAAATCTGATGAACACTGAAGCTTTCTTT. Amino acids: CATSRDLNLMNTEAFF.

The J gene is TRBJ2-2, the V gene TRBV4-3, with D unresolved. The CDR3 contains 17 residues. Deletions cut 0 bases from V and 5 bases from J, with 16 bases between. Germline V gene data show CDR1 as LGHNA and CDR2 as YSLEER. CDR3 sequence: CASSQEGHPVGTGELFF. Written as DNA, the CDR3 is TGCGCCAGCAGCCAAGAAGGTCACCCTGTAGGAACCGGGGAGCTGTTTTTT.

This rearrangement joins TRBV10-3 to TRBJ2-1; a weak D match, TRBD2 (6 bases). This CDR3 has 16 residues. Germline CDR1 is ENHRY and CDR2 is SYGVKD. The ends were cut back, 0 bases at V and 3 bases at J, with 12 bases in the middle. The CDR3 reads CAISESLEGHYNEQFF. As DNA, the CDR3 is TGTGCCATCAGTGAGTCGTTGGAGGGCCACTACAATGAGCAGTTCTTC.

There are many counts of this clonotype. The CDR3 DNA sequence: TGCGCCAGCAGCCCGCAGGGGACTGAAGCTTTCTTT. Its translation: CASSPQGTEAFF. This chain uses TRBV5-1 with TRBJ1-1, with a tentative D call TRBD1 (6 bases). Germline V gene data show CDR1 as SGHRS and CDR2 as YFSETQ. V gave up 4 bases and J gave up 5 bases, with 9 bases separating them. The CDR3 length is 12 residues.

The V gene is TRBV7-8, the J gene TRBJ1-3, with D perhaps TRBD1 (5 bases). This CDR3 region has 16 residues. V lost 3 bases and J lost 0, with 12 bases in between. Looked up from germline, CDR1 is SGHVS and CDR2 is FQNEAQ. The CDR3 loop is CASSLRQKLSGNTIYF. The CDR3 bases are TGTGCCAGCAGCTTGAGACAGAAACTCTCTGGAAACACCATATATTTT.

This clonotype was counted a few times. The chain carries TRBV4-1 and TRBJ2-1, with D maybe TRBD1 (5 bases). Germline assignment: CDR1 MGHRA and CDR2 YSYEKL. This CDR3 comprises 14 residues. The V and J ends lost 1 base and 9 bases respectively, with 13 bases between them. CDR3 residues: CASSQGAGPGEQFF. CDR3 DNA: TGCGCCAGCAGCCAAGGGGCAGGGCCGGGTGAGCAGTTCTTC.

This clonotype was recorded at least ten times. The CDR3 coding sequence is TGTGCCATCTCCTCGGACCGCGGGGAGCTGTTTTTT. Its protein product is CAISSDRGELFF. V gene TRBV10-3 combines with J gene TRBJ2-2; no clear D. The V gene lost 8 bases and the J gene lost 7 bases, with 11 bases spanning the gap. The CDR3 contains 12 residues. The germline CDR1 and CDR2 sequences are ENHRY and SYGVKD.

This clonotype has a handful of counts. V is TRBV30 and J is TRBJ2-3; possibly TRBD2 for D (5 bases). There are 15 residues in the CDR3. The V gene's germline CDR1 is GTSNPN and CDR2 SVGIG (reference sequence). Trimming removed 3 bases from V and 5 bases from J, with 18 bases in between. The DNA for the CDR3 is TGTGCCTGGAGACCCCCACTAGGTTGGAGAGATACGCAGTATTTT. It codes for CAWRPPLGWRDTQYF.

The chain couples TRBV5-1 to TRBJ2-5, with 9 bases aligning to TRBD1. With V trimmed by 0 bases and J by 5 bases, 5 bases remained unmatched. CDR1 and CDR2 from the germline V gene are SGHRS and YFSETQ. The CDR3 has 15 amino acids. For the CDR3, the DNA is TGCGCCAGCAGCTTGGTGGGACAGGGCTCGGAGACCCAGTACTTC. Amino acids: CASSLVGQGSETQYF. Full variable domain (rest looked up from reference TRBV5-1 and TRBJ2-5): KAGVTQTPRYLIKTRGQQVTLSCSPISGHRSVSWYQQTPGQGLQFLFEYFSETQRNKGNFPGRFSGRQFSNSRSEMNVSTLELGDSALYLCASSLVGQGSETQYFGPGTRLLVL.

This clonotype occurred many times. In DNA, the CDR3 is TGCGCCAGCAGCCAAGATCACGGACACAGCTACGAGCAGTACTTC. Translation gives CASSQDHGHSYEQYF. The chain couples TRBV4-3 to TRBJ2-7, with D possibly being TRBD1 (5 bases). Germline CDR1 is LGHNA and CDR2 is YSLEER. This CDR3 region has 15 residues. The V end lost 0 bases, the J end lost 3 bases, and 12 bases lay between the germline ends.

This clonotype was picked up many times. This chain uses TRBV7-9 with TRBJ1-6; no clear D. V was shortened by 1 base and J by 4 bases, with 2 bases between the two germline ends. CDR1 SEHNR and CDR2 FQNEAQ come from the germline V gene (reference sequence). The CDR3 covers 13 residues. The CDR3 spells CASSLGYNSPLHF. CDR3 nucleotides: TGTGCCAGCAGCTTAGGGTATAATTCACCCCTCCACTTT.

Only a few counts were recorded for this clonotype. This sequence joins TRBV28 and TRBJ2-3; D is perhaps TRBD2 (6 bases). Germline CDR1 is MDHEN and CDR2 is SYDVKM. The CDR3 runs to 15 residues. The germline V and J ends were trimmed by 3 bases and 2 bases, with 12 bases remaining between them. CDR3 sequence: CASSFGGPTTDTQYF. In DNA, the CDR3 is TGTGCCAGCAGTTTCGGGGGTCCCACCACAGATACGCAGTATTTT.

This chain uses TRBV9 with TRBJ2-1; D assignment may be TRBD1 or TRBD2 (5 bases each). The ends were cut back, 0 bases at V and 0 bases at J, with 10 bases in the middle. The germline V gene encodes CDR1 SGDLS and CDR2 YYNGEE. This CDR3 is built from 16 residues. The CDR3 protein is CASSVGVGPSYNEQFF. Written as DNA, the CDR3 is TGTGCCAGCAGCGTAGGTGTGGGACCCTCCTACAATGAGCAGTTCTTC.